This T cell receptor (beta chain) was captured in a study of PD-1 blockade in mismatch repair-deficient tumors. Assay used: immunoSEQ multiplex PCR; TCRdb lists only in-frame clones, some missing. The data hold some 120,000 clones, with 60% to 85% observed a single time. V gave up 5 bases and J gave up 8 bases, with 19 bases separating them. This CDR3 is 15 amino acids long. From germline, CDR1 is LNHDA and CDR2 SQIVND (reference sequence). Points from the study as a whole: Tumor-resident clones, often undetectable pretreatment in blood, expanded then contracted after pembrolizumab.

This clone was recorded only once. Its antigen is unidentified. This sample comprised peripheral blood, obtained about 60 weeks after starting pembrolizumab. The clonotype comes from an adult with mismatch repair-deficient cancer. The chain joins TRBV19 to TRBJ2-1; D may be TRBD1 (5 bases). The CDR3 nucleotides are TGTGCCAGTAGTTTGATCAGGGCGCAGCTCTATGAGCAGTTCTTC. Translated: CASSLIRAQLYEQFF.